Here is one T cell receptor (beta chain) with its context. Clinical history as reported by participants underpinned cohort assignment. Sequencing was performed with immunoSEQ multiplex PCR; in TCRdb, only in-frame clones are kept and a portion is missing. The profile shows a few hundred thousand clones, approximately 91% of them singletons. The V end lost 4 bases, the J end lost 8 bases, and 17 bases lay between the germline ends. Germline V gene sequence: CDR1 LGHNA, CDR2 YNFKEQ. The CDR3 contains 15 residues. The sample belongs to a study of blood T cell repertoires in COVID-19. Sequenced input: PBMCs or T cells enriched from blood (not recorded which). J is TRBJ1-4 and V is TRBV4-2, with D unresolved. The source of this sequence is a human donor in a cohort exposed to, infected with or recovered from COVID-19 (not recorded which). The donor label of this sample is uncertain. CDR3 in amino acids: CASSPRRGKGEKLFF. The CDR3 bases are TGTGCCAGCAGCCCCCGGCGGGGAAAAGGCGAAAAACTGTTTTTT.